This TCR beta chain appears in the sequencing data of a study of blood T cell repertoires in COVID-19. Repertoires were generated with immunoSEQ multiplex PCR, while TCRdb's copy carries only in-frame clones and drops some. The profile shows 120,000 to 150,000 clones, approximately 84% of them singletons. The CDR3 is 13 residues long. V trimming: 3 bases; J trimming: 6 bases; junction bases outside the gene matches: 2. The germline V gene encodes CDR1 MDHEN and CDR2 SYDVKM. The specimen was peripheral blood. This receptor was identified in a human donor with acute or convalescent COVID-19. The donor label of this sample is uncertain. This chain uses TRBV28 with TRBJ1-2; 9 bases match TRBD1. The CDR3 DNA reads as TGTGCCAGCAGTTTGAGGACAGGGGATGGCTACACCTTC. This encodes CASSLRTGDGYTF.